This T cell receptor beta chain was sequenced in a study of blood T cells in healthy people across ages. This CDR3 region has 15 residues. Trimming left V 3 bases short and J 7 bases short, with 18 bases between. Germline V gene sequence: CDR1 SEHNR, CDR2 FQNEAQ (reference sequence). A second PCR, run for about 7 to 11 cycles, used a sample-barcoded 5' primer plus a J-beta primer mix. A tag from a template-switch adaptor with 12 random nucleotides marked each cDNA molecule. TCRdb processed the 5' RACE reads anew with MiXCR; each CDR3 protein has one entry. In the table there are approximately 800,000 distinct CDR3 sequences, 58% of which are singletons.

The chain is built from TRBV7-9 and TRBJ2-5; no firm D call. The receptor was isolated from a man younger than 40 in good health. Input material: blood. The CDR3 loop reads CASSFTGLRGWTQYF. The DNA of the CDR3 is TGTGCCAGCAGCTTTACCGGGCTCCGAGGATGGACCCAGTACTTC.